These 2 T cell receptor beta chains share one sample of origin, sequenced in a study of cytomegalovirus exposure and HLA in healthy donors. Both 60 Vbeta primers and 13 Jbeta primers went into the PCR. This table comes from immunoSEQ multiplex PCR, and its TCRdb copy is limited to in-frame clones, with some not included. The table lists about 93,000 clones, 60% to 80% of them singletons, with about 2% in the top ten. Sequences were obtained from PBMCs. These receptors all come from a boy younger than 18 in good health and CMV-seronegative.

The chain couples TRBV9 to TRBJ2-3; TRBD2 matches 11 bases. The CDR3 is 15 residues long. CDR1 and CDR2 from the germline V gene are SGDLS and YYNGEE. V shed 6 bases and J 4 bases; nucleotides not matched to a gene: 7. The CDR3 DNA follows: TGTGCCAGCACGCCGACTAGCGGGGCGGCAGATACGCAGTATTTT. This encodes CASTPTSGAADTQYF.

The J gene is TRBJ1-5, the V gene TRBV4-3, with 10 positions matching TRBD1. The ends lost 4 bases at V and 7 bases at J; junction bases unmatched: 4. The CDR3 loop spans 14 amino acids. Germline lookup yields CDR1 LGHNA and CDR2 YSLEER. Here the CDR3 reads CASSRDRGSQPQHF. As DNA, the CDR3 is TGCGCCAGCAGCCGGGACAGGGGAAGCCAGCCCCAGCATTTT.